Below, 7 T cell receptor beta chains from the same sample are listed, as sequenced in a study of T cells in Graves' hyperthyroidism and ophthalmopathy. Regions amplified from RNA transcripts were the TCR beta CDR3 regions. HTBI primers were the set used in a first-round RT-PCR of the TCR CDR3. Via MiXCR, TCRdb re-called the multiplex PCR reads, giving one row per CDR3 protein. This table has approximately 510,000 distinct CDR3 sequences, less than 25% appearing once. Material for sequencing was blood. These receptors originate from a man between 18 and 29 years old with Graves' hyperthyroidism.

V usage is TRBV27 and J usage is TRBJ2-5; D may be TRBD1 (5 bases). From germline, CDR1 is MNHEY and CDR2 SMNVEV (reference sequence). V lost 4 bases and J lost 2, with 11 bases in between. This CDR3 comprises 14 residues. CDR3 bases: TGTGCCAGCAGTTCTGACAGTAGACAAGAGACCCAGTACTTC. As protein: CASSSDSRQETQYF.

This clonotype was counted at least ten times. The rearrangement links TRBV2 to TRBJ1-2; no clear D gene. The CDR3 runs to 12 residues. The ends were cut back, 2 bases at V and 4 bases at J, with 5 bases in the middle. Per germline, CDR1 SNHLY and CDR2 FYNNEI. CDR3 coding DNA: TGTGCCAGCAGTGAATCGGCCTATGGCTACACCTTC. It translates to CASSESAYGYTF.

The table lists this clonotype with many counts. The genes are TRBV4-1 and TRBJ1-1; D uncertain. Per the germline V gene, CDR1 is MGHRA and CDR2 is YSYEKL. V dropped 0 bases and J dropped 4 bases, with 9 bases sitting between them. The CDR3 is 14 amino acids. CDR3 nucleotide sequence: TGCGCCAGCAGCCAAGATCAGGCACTCACTGAAGCTTTCTTT. This translates into CASSQDQALTEAFF.

This clonotype was seen only a few times. The genes are TRBV28 and TRBJ1-4; weak D call: TRBD1 (5 bases). The CDR3 extends over 16 amino acids. In germline, CDR1 is MDHEN, CDR2 SYDVKM. The V end lost 5 bases, the J end lost 0 bases, and 13 bases lay between the germline ends. CDR3 sequence (DNA): TGTGCCAGCAGTAAGGGACGGATCTCAACTAATGAAAAACTGTTTTTT. It codes for CASSKGRISTNEKLFF. The full variable domain, rest sourced from reference TRBV28 and TRBJ1-4, is DVKVTQSSRYLVKRTGEKVFLECVQDMDHENMFWYRQDPGLGLRLIYFSYDVKMKEKGDIPEGYSVSREKKERFSLILESASTNQTSMYLCASSKGRISTNEKLFFGSGTQLSVL.

This clonotype was seen once. The chain uses TRBV7-2 and TRBJ2-5, with 11 bases fitting TRBD2. CDR1 SGHTA and CDR2 FQGNSA come from the germline V gene. V trimming: 5 bases; J trimming: 5 bases; junction bases outside the gene matches: 7. The CDR3 extends over 15 amino acids. DNA of the CDR3: TGTGCCAGCAGCACCGTAGCGGGAGGGAGGGAGACCCAGTACTTC. Amino acids: CASSTVAGGRETQYF.

This clonotype has at least ten counts. The J gene is TRBJ1-5, the V gene TRBV2; D remains unclear. Trimming took 4 bases from V and 5 from J, leaving 12 bases between them. The CDR3 consists of 14 residues. Germline CDR1 is SNHLY and CDR2 is FYNNEI. The CDR3 region has the DNA TGTGCCAGCAGTGTGGGGATGGAATATCAGCCCCAGCATTTT. It encodes CASSVGMEYQPQHF.

The chain joins TRBV29-1 to TRBJ2-5; D remains ambiguous. The CDR3 consists of 10 residues. From germline, CDR1 is SQVTM and CDR2 ANQGSEA. The V and J ends lost 3 bases and 5 bases respectively, with 4 bases between them. The CDR3 spells CSVDWETQYF. The CDR3 DNA reads as TGCAGCGTTGATTGGGAGACCCAGTACTTC.